The subject of this entry is one TCR beta chain. The source of the sample is a study of PD-1 and CTLA-4 blockade in melanoma. TCRdb's copy holds only in-frame clones and misses some; the assay was immunoSEQ multiplex PCR. The sample shows some 30,000 clones, 88% of them seen only once. Germline loops: CDR1 DFQATT, CDR2 SNEGSKA (reference sequence). This CDR3 spans 11 amino acids. V lost 6 bases, J lost 7 bases, and 10 bases lay in between. The receptor was derived from a human donor with melanoma. The chain employs TRBV20-1 and TRBJ2-1; D uncertain. Sequenced material: CD8+ T cells from peripheral blood, taken from a patient given anti-PD-1 treatment. The CDR3 here is CSASPLNEQFF. The CDR3 DNA follows: TGCAGTGCGTCCCCGCTTAATGAGCAGTTCTTC.